This T cell receptor (beta chain) was profiled in a study of monozygotic twins with inflammatory bowel disease. Findings and limits, study-wide: Possibly reflecting limited power, no difference in repertoire similarity was found between concordant and discordant twins.

cDNA for each sample came from eight separate reactions. Template switching appended UMIs that held a 6-nucleotide sample barcode. TCRdb reprocessed the 5' RACE reads and reports one entry per CDR3 protein, with no DNA. The clone table shows roughly 150,000 distinct CDR3 sequences, with the ten largest holding 0.95% to 1.5%. This CDR3 is built from 14 residues. CDR1 and CDR2 from the germline V gene are SEHNR and FQNEAQ (reference sequence). Worth noting for this clonotype: Its antigen is not identified.

This sequence originates from a human donor with ulcerative colitis or Crohn's disease, or a healthy co-twin of an affected twin (not recorded which). This sequence joins TRBV7-9 and TRBJ1-4; TCRdb lists TRBD1, though no DNA is available to test this call. Sequencing used blood. This CDR3 is CASSFVQGGEKLFF.